This T cell receptor beta chain was sequenced during a study of molecular identifiers for immune sequencing clone quantification (dated by TCRdb to 2017 to 2018). With regard to the full study: For a replicate experiment, RNA from approximately 20,000 or 100,000 naive CD8 T cells was divided into five aliquots, of which four were sequenced. CD8 T cells were used in a methods study to benchmark molecular-identifier clustering-based TCR repertoire sequencing (MIDCIRS) and TCR RNA copy counting.

What the authors observed across the whole study: The sizes of highly expanded clones could end up underestimated when identical TCR molecules share a barcode. The naive libraries included spiked-in Jurkat TCR RNA (around 9 copies' worth), and this RNA is not part of the donor repertoire. Spiked-in Jurkat TCR RNA equivalent to a single cell was reported to be detectable even among over 800,000 naive CD8 T cells. When barcode sub-clustering was omitted, TCR diversity was inflated by chimeric consensus sequences, with chimeras reaching as high as 47%. Clones above 20 RNA copies held over 98% of molecules in CMV-specific effector cells but under 1% in naive cells. Approximately 2.7 recovered TCR RNA copies per cell were obtained by modeling, versus about 10 by digital PCR, implying a capture efficiency of 30% to 35%.

This clonotype was recorded a few times. The antigen this receptor binds is unknown. A single base separates this from a much larger clone, so it may be a read error. CDR1 and CDR2 are read off the germline V gene as SGHVS and FQNEAQ. The CDR3 covers 12 residues, taking in both the cysteine and the phenylalanine. Of the read, only the CDR3 DNA is kept; its 36 bases are in frame from base 1. Libraries of naive CD8 T cells were built from anywhere between about 17,000 and 1,000,000 sorted cells, with 10%, 30% or 50% of the purified RNA used. On a BD FACSAria II, naive CD8 T cells were FACS-sorted as CD8+CD4-CCR7+CD45RA+ and collected into RLT Plus buffer. To test detection sensitivity, Jurkat RNA equivalent to more than 9 TCR copies was spiked into samples of about 19,000-1,000,000 naive CD8 T cells. CD8 T cells were enriched using RosetteSep CD8+ T Cell Enrichment Cocktail and Ficoll-Paque, and the enriched cells then underwent ACK red cell lysis.

The protocol used for the library was PCR. The instrument given in TCRdb is Illumina HiSeq 4000. Bulk TCR libraries were made following a previously described method, with the TCR primers given in Table S5. Purification of total RNA was performed with the Qiagen AllPrep DNA/RNA kit. Reads from multiple sequencing runs of the same library were pooled before analysis. In the source study's methods: Reads were retained only if an exact TCR constant sequence was present, and the retained reads were trimmed to 150 nt and grouped according to their 12-nt molecular barcodes. Reads within each barcode group were sub-clustered using a 15% Levenshtein threshold, and quality-weighted consensus sequences were constructed for each RNA molecule. Non-functional sequences were removed, as were lower-count sequences one edit away from another. Based on a fit of two negative binomial distributions, barcode sub-clusters having less than 20% of the maximum read count were discarded. TCRdb reanalyzed the raw reads on its own, using fastp at Q25 for trimming and MiXCR for clone calling, and kept in-frame beta chains. Duplicate CDR3 protein sequences are folded into a single record with the most common DNA and genes. The V and J calls come from TCRdb's annotation, not from the publication. Recorded for this sample are about 65,000 distinct CDR3 sequences; around a sixth of them occurred a single time. The ten largest account for 1.5% to 1.7% of the sample.

The sequence was collected from a human donor in good health. Some libraries in this study had Jurkat cell RNA spiked in. The sample was naive CD8+ T cells from blood, with Jurkat cell RNA spiked in. This specimen's cell subset or site label, interpreted: FACS-sorted CD8+CD4-CCR7+CD45RA+ naive T cells. The sequence links TRBV7-8 to TRBJ1-1; the D gene cannot be named for sure. The CDR3 is CASGLLNTEAFF. The sequence in DNA is TGTGCCAGCGGCTTACTGAACACTGAAGCTTTCTTT.